The T cell receptor (beta chain) under discussion was sequenced for a study of blood T cells in healthy people across ages. At the level of the study: Template-switching capture recovered about one barcoded beta molecule per two T cells. The study, taken as a whole, reports: TCR beta diversity was tightly associated with the proportion of naive T cells. Age advanced and TCR beta diversity per million T cells fell, roughly linearly.

Germline lookup yields CDR1 SGHTS and CDR2 YDEGEE. With V trimmed by 0 bases and J by 2 bases, 8 bases remained unmatched. The CDR3 runs 18 residues. A J-beta primer mix and a sample-barcoded 5' primer were used in a second PCR of roughly 6 to 11 cycles. Using its own MiXCR run on the 5' RACE reads, TCRdb lists one record per CDR3 protein. The repertoire consists of fewer than 700,000 distinct CDR3 sequences, with around 48% occurring once and the leading ten covering around 23%. As to this clonotype: Its target is unknown.

The chain links TRBV5-8 to TRBJ2-6; TRBD1 agrees at 7 bases. The clonotype was recovered from a man older than 75 in good health. Material: blood. In DNA, the CDR3 is TGTGCCAGCAGCTTGGATTGGACAGGCACCCCTGGGGCCAACGTCCTGACTTTC. Its translation is CASSLDWTGTPGANVLTF.